The rows below give T cell receptor beta chains drawn from one sample of a study of T-cell reconstitution after alpha-beta-depleted transplantation in children. TCRdb re-analysed the PCR reads in MiXCR, keeping a single row per CDR3 protein. Altogether 640,000 or so distinct CDR3 sequences are present, around 17% being singletons, with the ten largest covering approximately 1.1%. The sample in question was PBMCs from the stem cell graft donor, obtained from the stem cell graft. These receptors all come from a human donor who donated a stem cell graft to a child with acute myeloid leukemia. Both conserved end residues are part of each CDR3. A D gene is named only where the DNA matches it firmly. The size field is filled for only some rows; it gives once, few, many or a size class.

clone size: .
J gene: TRBJ1-5
V gene: TRBV9
D gene: .
CDR3 protein: CASSVGAGNQPQHF
CDR3 DNA: TGTGCCAGCAGCGTAGGGGCAGGAAATCAGCCCCAGCATTTT

clone size: .
J gene: TRBJ1-5
V gene: TRBV7-8
D gene: TRBD1
CDR3 protein: CASSLVRTGNTANQPQHF
CDR3 DNA: TGTGCCAGCAGCTTAGTGCGGACAGGGAACACGGCTAACCAGCCCCAGCATTTT

clone size: many
J gene: TRBJ1-5
V gene: TRBV20-1
D gene: .
CDR3 protein: CSAPTGGLNNQPQHF
CDR3 DNA: TGCAGTGCTCCGACAGGAGGTCTGAACAATCAGCCCCAGCATTTT

clone size: many
J gene: TRBJ2-5
V gene: TRBV10-3
D gene: TRBD1
CDR3 protein: CAISEDRGEETQYF
CDR3 DNA: TGTGCCATCAGTGAGGACAGGGGGGAAGAGACCCAGTACTTC

clone size: few
J gene: TRBJ2-1
V gene: TRBV4-2
D gene: TRBD2
CDR3 protein: CASSLPEAGDYNEQFF
CDR3 DNA: TGTGCCAGCAGCCTGCCTGAGGCGGGGGACTACAATGAGCAGTTCTTC

clone size: .
J gene: TRBJ2-5
V gene: TRBV19
D gene: TRBD2
CDR3 protein: CASSTSGAFQETQYF
CDR3 DNA: TGTGCCAGTAGTACTAGCGGGGCCTTCCAAGAGACCCAGTACTTC

clone size: few
J gene: TRBJ1-6
V gene: TRBV7-8
D gene: .
CDR3 protein: CASSLVGSAISYNSPLHF
CDR3 DNA: TGTGCCAGCAGCTTAGTGGGCAGCGCAATCTCCTATAATTCACCCCTCCACTTT

clone size: few
J gene: TRBJ2-3
V gene: TRBV20-1
D gene: TRBD2
CDR3 protein: CSARDREGTSPDTQYF
CDR3 DNA: TGCAGTGCTAGAGATCGAGAGGGGACTAGCCCAGATACGCAGTATTTT

clone size: .
J gene: TRBJ2-5
V gene: TRBV10-3
D gene: .
CDR3 protein: CAISESWGQETQYF
CDR3 DNA: TGTGCCATCAGTGAGAGTTGGGGGCAAGAGACCCAGTACTTC

clone size: many
J gene: TRBJ1-5
V gene: TRBV29-1
D gene: TRBD1
CDR3 protein: CSVVPTGQGSQPQHF
CDR3 DNA: TGCAGCGTTGTTCCAACCGGACAGGGGTCCCAGCCCCAGCATTTT

clone size: .
J gene: TRBJ1-2
V gene: TRBV7-9
D gene: .
CDR3 protein: CASSLVGDVNYGYTF
CDR3 DNA: TGTGCCAGCAGCTTAGTAGGGGACGTCAACTATGGCTACACCTTC

clone size: many
J gene: TRBJ1-5
V gene: TRBV20-1
D gene: TRBD1
CDR3 protein: CSACRDSNQPQHF
CDR3 DNA: TGCAGTGCTTGCCGGGACAGTAATCAGCCCCAGCATTTT

clone size: few
J gene: TRBJ2-6
V gene: TRBV10-3
D gene: .
CDR3 protein: CAISERDAYSGANVLTF
CDR3 DNA: TGTGCCATCAGTGAGAGGGACGCATACTCTGGGGCCAACGTCCTGACTTTC

clone size: many
J gene: TRBJ2-1
V gene: TRBV15
D gene: .
CDR3 protein: CATSRVNEQFF
CDR3 DNA: TGTGCCACCAGCAGAGTAAATGAGCAGTTCTTC

clone size: many
J gene: TRBJ2-5
V gene: TRBV7-2
D gene: .
CDR3 protein: CASSLDGEVETQYF
CDR3 DNA: TGTGCCAGCAGCTTAGACGGGGAGGTAGAGACCCAGTACTTC

clone size: few
J gene: TRBJ2-7
V gene: TRBV20-1
D gene: TRBD1
CDR3 protein: CSARTGADYEQYF
CDR3 DNA: TGCAGTGCGAGGACAGGCGCTGACTACGAGCAGTACTTC